The entry below gives a single T cell receptor (beta chain) sequence along with its context. Amplification of TCR beta CDR3 regions used RNA as the template. When the TCR CDR3 underwent first-round RT-PCR, the HTBI primer set was used. Using its own MiXCR run on the multiplex PCR reads, TCRdb lists one record per CDR3 protein. The sample yields under 250,000 distinct CDR3 sequences, about 25% seen once. Among ophthalmopathy patients, the Clinical Activity Score reached at least 3, the NOSPECS grade reached at least 4, and duration remained under 3 months. Patients showing uncontrolled infection, other autoimmune disease, pregnancy or lactation were ineligible. In making diagnoses, clinical symptoms, serum thyroxine and TRAb, thyroid ultrasound and orbital computed tomography were all used. PBMCs were obtained from 9.5 to 10 ml fresh peripheral blood. These data belong to a study of T cells in Graves' hyperthyroidism and ophthalmopathy.

Germline CDR1 reads GTSNPN; CDR2 reads SVGIG (reference sequence). Trimming cost V 4 bases and J 1 base, with 13 bases left between them. This CDR3 spans 14 amino acids. The sample comprised blood. The receptor's source is a woman aged 40 to 50 with Graves' ophthalmopathy. V gene TRBV30 combines with J gene TRBJ1-1; D perhaps matches TRBD1 (5 bases). The CDR3 reads CAWTARGGNTEAFF. CDR3 DNA: TGTGCCTGGACTGCGAGGGGAGGGAACACTGAAGCTTTCTTT.